A single sample is the source of the 9 T cell receptor beta chains below, sequenced in a study of radiotherapy plus CTLA-4 blockade in lung cancer. The repertoire was sequenced with immunoSEQ multiplex PCR; TCRdb's copy has only in-frame clones and lacks some. This sample has about 38,000 clones, with about 70% found just once. Sample: peripheral blood, taken from a patient treated with radiotherapy plus ipilimumab. These receptors originate from a human donor with non-small cell lung cancer who had stable disease on radiotherapy plus ipilimumab.

By sample share, this clone is medium-sized. The V and J genes are TRBV5-1 and TRBJ1-2; D unresolved. V lost 0 bases, J lost 1 base, and 7 bases lay in between. Germline values: CDR1 SGHRS, CDR2 YFSETQ. CDR3 size: 14 residues. The CDR3 region has the DNA TGCGCCAGCAGCTTGGACATAAGTAACTATGGCTACACCTTC. This codes for CASSLDISNYGYTF.

The chain links TRBV19 to TRBJ1-1, with a tentative D call TRBD1 (5 bases). V was trimmed by 5 bases and J by 9 bases, leaving 16 bases between them. The CDR3 consists of 13 residues. From germline, CDR1 is LNHDA and CDR2 SQIVND (reference sequence). The DNA of the CDR3 is TGTGCCAGTAGTCCAGGGTGGAGGGAAAAAGCTTTCTTT. This codes for CASSPGWREKAFF.

This rearrangement joins TRBV14 to TRBJ1-1; 12 nucleotides match TRBD1. With V trimmed by 1 base and J by 6 bases, 6 bases remained unmatched. The CDR3 length is 16 residues. CDR1 SGHDN and CDR2 FVKESK come from the germline V gene. CDR3 sequence (DNA): TGTGCCAGCAGCCAAGCCCTGGGACAGGGGGCCGCTGAAGCTTTCTTT. Translated: CASSQALGQGAAEAFF.

The chain is built from TRBV20-1 and TRBJ2-5; the match to TRBD2 covers 7 bases. The CDR3 is 10 residues long. V dropped 5 bases and J dropped 11; count of bases not matched to a gene: 5. Germline CDR1 reads DFQATT; CDR2 reads SNEGSKA (reference sequence). The CDR3 DNA sequence: TGCAGTGCTGGCGGGGGATGGCAGTACTTC. Its translation: CSAGGGWQYF.

The rearrangement uses TRBV30 and TRBJ1-2; TRBD1 agrees at 10 bases. With 2 bases clipped from V and 7 bases from J, the junction kept 4 bases outside the gene matches. Germline V gene data show CDR1 as GTSNPN and CDR2 as SVGIG (reference sequence). The CDR3 has 13 amino acids. The chain's CDR3 is CAWSPGQGGGYTF. Written as DNA, the CDR3 is TGTGCCTGGAGTCCCGGACAGGGGGGTGGCTACACCTTC.

The DNA of the CDR3 is TGCGCCAGCAGCTCGGACAGCAACTATGGCTACACCTTC. Translating it yields CASSSDSNYGYTF. The chain combines TRBV5-1 with TRBJ1-2, with D perhaps matching TRBD1 (6 bases). V lost 3 bases, J lost 2 bases, and 8 bases lay in between. This CDR3 is 13 amino acids long. CDR1 SGHRS and CDR2 YFSETQ come from the germline V gene. The full variable domain, completed using reference TRBV5-1 and TRBJ1-2, is KAGVTQTPRYLIKTRGQQVTLSCSPISGHRSVSWYQQTPGQGLQFLFEYFSETQRNKGNFPGRFSGRQFSNSRSEMNVSTLELGDSALYLCASSSDSNYGYTFGSGTRLTVV.

The rearrangement joins TRBV7-2 to TRBJ2-7; no definite D call. CDR1 and CDR2 from the germline V gene are SGHTA and FQGNSA. This CDR3 comprises 15 residues. V lost 1 base, J lost 4 bases, and 14 bases lay in between. CDR3 residues: CASSLETYPTYEQYF. CDR3 nucleotides: TGTGCCAGCAGCTTAGAAACCTACCCGACATACGAGCAGTACTTC.

The rearrangement uses TRBV20-1 and TRBJ2-3; D unclear. Germline CDR1 reads DFQATT; CDR2 reads SNEGSKA (reference sequence). CDR3 size: 10 residues. V shed 3 bases and J shed 6 bases, with 4 bases lying between them. Here the CDR3 reads CSARLDTQYF. CDR3 DNA: TGCAGTGCTAGGCTGGATACGCAGTATTTT.

This chain connects TRBV5-1 to TRBJ1-1, with unresolved D. The CDR3 extends over 14 amino acids. V was shortened by 4 bases and J by 7 bases, with 17 bases between the two germline ends. In germline, CDR1 is SGHRS, CDR2 YFSETQ. The CDR3 nucleotides are TGCGCCAGCAGCCTGACCGTCCAAGGAAGTGAAGCTTTCTTT. Its translation is CASSLTVQGSEAFF.